The rows below give T cell receptor beta chains drawn from one sample of a study of cytomegalovirus exposure and HLA in healthy donors. Clones were read by immunoSEQ multiplex PCR, and TCRdb kept only the in-frame ones, dropping some. The profile covers about 99,000 clones, with approximately 76% appearing a single time and 5% to 6.5% taken by the ten largest. Sequenced input: PBMCs. These receptors all stem from a woman younger than 30 in good health and CMV-seropositive. Both conserved end residues are part of each CDR3. D genes are given only for firm matches. The size entry is marked missing in some rows and otherwise reads once, few, many or a size class.

TRBV7-9,-,TRBJ2-1,TRBD1,CASTRGAGGYNEQFF,TGTGCCAGCACCCGAGGGGCAGGGGGCTACAATGAGCAGTTCTTC
TRBV27,-,TRBJ1-2,-,CASSPRNYLQGYGYTF,TGTGCCAGCAGTCCACGAAATTACTTGCAGGGCTATGGCTACACCTTC
TRBV5-1,-,TRBJ2-7,TRBD2,CASSLQLAGDEQYF,TGCGCCAGCAGCTTGCAACTAGCGGGAGACGAGCAGTACTTC
TRBV4-1,-,TRBJ1-5,-,CASSPGTQYVVQPQHF,TGCGCCAGCAGCCCCGGGACTCAATACGTGGTACAGCCCCAGCATTTT
TRBV7-9,once,TRBJ2-5,TRBD2,CASSLAGSGRVGETQYF,TGTGCCAGCAGCTTAGCTGGTAGCGGGAGGGTAGGAGAGACCCAGTACTTC
TRBV11-2,once,TRBJ2-7,TRBD1,CASSPISRQGLYEQYF,TGTGCCAGCAGCCCCATCTCGAGACAGGGTCTCTACGAGCAGTACTTC
TRBV12-5,-,TRBJ1-1,TRBD1,CASGILQGSYTEAFF,TGTGCTAGTGGTATCCTACAGGGGAGTTACACTGAAGCTTTCTTT
TRBV5-1,-,TRBJ2-3,-,CASSLVGRTTDTQYF,TGCGCCAGCAGCTTGGTCGGGAGAACCACAGATACGCAGTATTTT
TRBV5-6,-,TRBJ2-1,TRBD1,CASSYGQGINEQFF,TGTGCCAGCAGCTACGGACAGGGGATCAATGAGCAGTTCTTC
TRBV4-1,few,TRBJ2-7,TRBD2,CASSQPGRAYEQYF,TGCGCCAGCAGCCAGCCCGGGAGGGCCTACGAGCAGTACTTC
TRBV13,-,TRBJ2-7,-,CASSGRDSSYEQYF,TGTGCCAGCAGCGGGCGGGACAGCTCCTACGAGCAGTACTTC
TRBV4-2,-,TRBJ1-5,-,CASSQGGKQGSDQPQHF,TGTGCCAGCAGCCAAGGAGGGAAACAGGGCTCGGATCAGCCCCAGCATTTT
TRBV6-1,-,TRBJ1-5,TRBD1,CASSPGGVQPQHF,TGTGCCAGCAGCCCAGGGGGCGTTCAGCCCCAGCATTTT
TRBV2,-,TRBJ2-7,TRBD1,CASSPGQGIEQYF,TGTGCCAGCAGCCCCGGACAGGGTATCGAGCAGTACTTC
TRBV5-1,-,TRBJ2-7,TRBD1,CASSLQGVSYEQYF,TGCGCCAGCAGCTTACAGGGGGTATCCTACGAGCAGTACTTC
TRBV5-1,-,TRBJ2-6,TRBD1,CASSKTGGAPGANVLTF,TGCGCCAGCAGCAAGACAGGGGGCGCGCCTGGGGCCAACGTCCTGACTTTC
TRBV5-6,-,TRBJ2-1,TRBD2,CASSAGTSDNEQFF,TGTGCCAGCAGTGCCGGGACTAGCGACAATGAGCAGTTCTTC
TRBV27,-,TRBJ2-3,-,CASSLLTGSPDTQYF,TGTGCCAGCAGTTTATTGACAGGCAGTCCAGATACGCAGTATTTT
TRBV2,few,TRBJ2-3,-,CASSLDSPQPDTQYF,TGTGCCAGCTCGCTGGACTCGCCCCAACCAGATACGCAGTATTTT
TRBV27,-,TRBJ2-7,-,CASSYRVSSYEQYF,TGTGCCAGCAGTTACAGGGTTAGCTCCTACGAGCAGTACTTC
TRBV6-1,-,TRBJ1-2,-,CASSITKDSFYGYTF,TGTGCCAGCAGTATAACAAAAGACTCTTTCTATGGCTACACCTTC
TRBV30,few,TRBJ1-2,-,CAWSSTATYGYTF,TGTGCCTGGAGTTCGACAGCCACCTATGGCTACACCTTC
TRBV5-8,once,TRBJ2-5,-,CASSNGGETQYF,TGTGCCAGCAGCAACGGTGGAGAGACCCAGTACTTC
TRBV7-6,few,TRBJ2-1,-,CASSPNLDEQFF,TGTGCCAGCAGCCCCAACTTGGATGAGCAGTTCTTC
TRBV30,-,TRBJ2-3,-,CAWTLLASDTQYF,TGTGCCTGGACTTTGCTAGCGTCAGATACGCAGTATTTT
TRBV5-6,-,TRBJ1-4,-,CASSPGAPREKLFF,TGTGCCAGCAGCCCCGGTGCCCCCAGGGAAAAACTGTTTTTT
TRBV14,once,TRBJ2-3,-,CASSQAGATDTQYF,TGTGCCAGCAGCCAAGCAGGGGCAACAGATACGCAGTATTTT
TRBV6-6,once,TRBJ2-7,-,CASSSSRDSIYEQYF,TGTGCCAGCAGCTCGAGCCGGGACTCCATCTACGAGCAGTACTTC
TRBV30,-,TRBJ2-3,TRBD2,CAWNPGLGSNTQYF,TGTGCCTGGAATCCGGGACTAGGGTCGAATACGCAGTATTTT
TRBV14,-,TRBJ2-2,TRBD1,CASSPRTGRNTGELFF,TGTGCCAGCAGCCCCCGGACAGGCAGGAATACCGGGGAGCTGTTTTTT
TRBV20-1,-,TRBJ2-7,-,CSARLREQYF,TGCAGTGCTAGATTGCGCGAGCAGTACTTC
TRBV30,-,TRBJ2-7,-,CAWSRGMPQPLYEQYF,TGTGCCTGGAGTCGGGGAATGCCTCAGCCACTCTACGAGCAGTACTTC
TRBV28,-,TRBJ1-2,-,CASSAGGANGYTF,TGTGCCAGCAGCGCCGGGGGGGCGAATGGCTACACCTTC
TRBV2,few,TRBJ1-5,TRBD1,CASSEGQGYDQPQHF,TGTGCCAGCAGTGAGGGACAGGGATATGATCAGCCCCAGCATTTT
TRBV2,few,TRBJ2-7,-,CASSEKTPYEQYF,TGTGCCAGCAGTGAAAAGACACCCTACGAGCAGTACTTC
TRBV19,-,TRBJ1-4,TRBD1,CASSIGTGNEKLFF,TGTGCCAGTAGTATTGGGACAGGAAATGAAAAACTGTTTTTT
TRBV20-1,once,TRBJ2-3,-,CSASRDTQYF,TGCAGTGCTAGTCGGGATACGCAGTATTTT
TRBV7-3,-,TRBJ1-4,TRBD1,CASSPLDRAEEKLFF,TGTGCCAGCAGCCCCCTCGACAGGGCCGAGGAAAAACTGTTTTTT
TRBV5-1,-,TRBJ1-2,-,CASSLEAGYGYTF,TGCGCCAGCAGCTTGGAGGCAGGCTATGGCTACACCTTC
TRBV6-5,once,TRBJ2-1,TRBD2,CASSYASGASYNEQFF,TGTGCCAGCAGTTACGCTAGCGGGGCCTCCTACAATGAGCAGTTCTTC
TRBV6-5,-,TRBJ2-7,TRBD2,CASSYSITSGSGEQYF,TGTGCCAGCAGTTACTCGATTACTAGCGGGAGTGGTGAGCAGTACTTC
TRBV6-6,-,TRBJ1-2,TRBD1,CASRSGQGYGYTF,TGTGCCAGCAGATCGGGACAGGGCTATGGCTACACCTTC
TRBV19,once,TRBJ1-5,-,CASSSNQGRLGNQPQHF,TGTGCCAGTAGTTCAAATCAGGGAAGGCTCGGAAATCAGCCCCAGCATTTT
TRBV6-1,medium-sized,TRBJ2-1,TRBD2,CASSGGLAGGPDEQFF,TGTGCCAGCAGTGGAGGACTAGCGGGAGGGCCGGATGAGCAGTTCTTC
TRBV30,-,TRBJ1-1,-,CAGSGALGDTEAFF,TGTGCCGGTAGCGGGGCGCTTGGAGACACTGAAGCTTTCTTT
TRBV28,once,TRBJ2-3,-,CASSLRQVTDTQYF,TGTGCCAGCAGTTTACGACAAGTCACAGATACGCAGTATTTT
TRBV10-3,-,TRBJ1-1,-,CAIGQGERAFF,TGTGCCATTGGGCAAGGGGAACGAGCTTTCTTT
TRBV27,-,TRBJ1-1,-,CASSYLQGGALREDTEAFF,TGTGCCAGCAGTTATCTTCAAGGGGGGGCTTTAAGAGAGGACACTGAAGCTTTCTTT
TRBV6-6,-,TRBJ1-5,-,CAVQSQGGTNQPQHF,TGTGCCGTTCAGAGCCAGGGAGGAACGAATCAGCCCCAGCATTTT
TRBV6-5,-,TRBJ2-3,TRBD2,CASSYSGLAGETQYF,TGTGCCAGCAGTTACTCGGGACTAGCGGGAGAGACGCAGTATTTT
TRBV5-6,-,TRBJ1-5,-,CASSLGGGSESQHF,TGTGCCAGCAGCTTGGGGGGAGGTAGCGAGTCCCAGCATTTT
TRBV19,-,TRBJ1-5,-,CASRRGNSNQPQHF,TGTGCCAGTAGGCGCGGGAATAGCAATCAGCCCCAGCATTTT
TRBV30,-,TRBJ1-4,-,CAWAGGEGEKLFF,TGTGCCTGGGCGGGGGGCGAGGGTGAAAAACTGTTTTTT
TRBV5-6,few,TRBJ2-5,TRBD1,CASSLGIGQGQETQYF,TGTGCCAGCAGCTTGGGAATTGGACAGGGACAAGAGACCCAGTACTTC
TRBV28,-,TRBJ1-5,TRBD1,CASIRGSNQPQHF,TGTGCCAGCATCAGGGGGTCGAATCAGCCCCAGCATTTT
TRBV5-1,-,TRBJ2-5,TRBD1,CASSLGQGVETQYF,TGCGCCAGCAGCTTGGGACAGGGGGTTGAGACCCAGTACTTC